The clone carrying this T cell receptor (beta chain) has just a few counts. What it recognizes is unknown. The authors produced TCR alpha and TCR beta cDNA libraries with sample barcodes and UMIs by 5'RACE using constant-segment primers. TCRdb redid the calling of the 5' RACE reads with MiXCR, one entry per CDR3 protein. The repertoire consists of 550,000 to 600,000 distinct CDR3 sequences, with roughly 17% occurring once and the leading ten covering roughly 8.2%. The sample is drawn from a study of T-cell memory formation after mild COVID-19. Overall study findings and caveats: Clones contracting across day 15 to 85 had a balanced CD4/CD8 profile; later expanding clones leaned CD4+. Largely, contracting CD4+ clones fell within CM and EM, and contracting CD8+ clones within EMRA. Some clones that responded turned up in pre-infection memory, which suggests that cross-reactive memory joined in.

The CDR3 contains 12 residues. Trimming pared 1 base from V and 7 bases from J, leaving 10 bases between. Germline V gene sequence: CDR1 SQVTM, CDR2 ANQGSEA. The V call is TRBV29-1, the J call TRBJ1-1; D is undetermined. The sequenced sample was PBMCs or a T cell subset sorted from them (not recorded which). The clonotype comes from an adult woman who had mild COVID-19 (a few samples of this study predate the infection). Cell type and time point are not known. CDR3: CSVEGHNGEAFF. The CDR3 nucleotides read TGCAGCGTTGAAGGTCATAATGGTGAAGCTTTCTTT.